This entry lists 3 T cell receptor beta chains sequenced from one sample in a study of blood T cell repertoires in COVID-19. Clones were read by immunoSEQ multiplex PCR, and TCRdb kept only the in-frame ones, dropping some. Among around 68,000 clones listed, about 81% were seen once. Sequencing was carried out using peripheral blood. These receptors came from a human donor in a cohort sampled during active COVID-19.

The CDR3 region is CATSQGTGELFF. The CDR3, as DNA: TGTGCCACCAGTCAGGGGACCGGGGAGCTGTTTTTT. J is TRBJ2-2 and V is TRBV24-1; the D gene is possibly TRBD1 (6 bases). CDR1 and CDR2 from the germline V gene are KGHDR and SFDVKD. There are 12 residues in the CDR3. Trimming removed 6 bases from V and 5 bases from J, with 6 bases in between.

V usage is TRBV9 and J usage is TRBJ1-4, with 7 bases fitting TRBD1. CDR1 SGDLS and CDR2 YYNGEE come from the germline V gene. Losses at the gene ends were 4 bases for V and 4 bases for J; bases not matched to a gene: 7. The CDR3 is 15 residues long. The DNA for the CDR3 is TGTGCCAGCAGCCAGGGGACAGCTAGTAATGAAAAACTGTTTTTT. Protein sequence: CASSQGTASNEKLFF. Full variable domain (rest looked up from reference TRBV9 and TRBJ1-4): DSGVTQTPKHLITATGQRVTLRCSPRSGDLSVYWYQQSLDQGLQFLIQYYNGEERAKGNILERFSAQQFPDLHSELNLSSLELGDSALYFCASSQGTASNEKLFFGSGTQLSVL.

In its sample, this clone was seen a few times. The DNA for the CDR3 is TGTGCCAGCACTCGATACCAGACAGATACGCAGTATTTT. This gives the protein CASTRYQTDTQYF. V usage is TRBV6-6 and J usage is TRBJ2-3; D is uncertain. Trimming removed 7 bases at V and 3 bases at J, with 11 bases between. This CDR3 comprises 13 residues. CDR1 is MNHNY and CDR2 is SVGAGI in the germline V gene (reference sequence).